The 31 T cell receptor beta chains given below trace back to one sample, sequenced in a study of blood T cells in healthy people across ages (dated by TCRdb to about 2015). The library was generated by 5' RACE. Sequencer: Illumina HiSeq 2500. A second PCR of about 6 to 12 cycles was run with a J-beta primer mix and a sample-barcoded 5' primer. TCRdb trimmed the raw reads at Q25, called clones with MiXCR and kept productive beta chains. Each CDR3 protein appears once, grouped with its most common genes and DNA. The sample profile shows some 1,500,000 distinct CDR3 sequences; roughly 43% of them were found once. The top ten hold approximately 4.1% of the sample. The material sequenced was blood. The receptors shown here come from a woman aged 18-29 years in good health.

This clonotype was detected only a few times. The genes are TRBV4-3 and TRBJ2-7; 10 bases fit TRBD1. This CDR3 spans 14 amino acids. The germline CDR1 and CDR2 sequences are LGHNA and YSLEER. J was trimmed by 3 bases and V by 6 bases; bases with no gene match: 5. For the CDR3, the DNA is TGCGCCAGCAGAGCCGGGACAGGGGACTACGAGCAGTACTTC. Residues: CASRAGTGDYEQYF.

The sample holds a few counts of this clonotype. A much larger clone lies one base from this, so it may be a read error. The chain employs TRBV7-2 and TRBJ1-1; D unresolved. CDR1 is SGHTA, CDR2 FQGNSA, per germline. V lost 5 bases to trimming and J lost 1 base, with 5 bases between them. CDR3 length: 12 residues. The CDR3 sequence is CASSPKNTEAFF. For the CDR3, the DNA is TGTGCCAGCAGCCCCAAGAACACTGAAGCTTTCTTT.

This clonotype occurred a few times. The J gene is TRBJ1-2, the V gene TRBV7-2; D uncertain. The CDR3 totals 13 residues. V lost 1 base, J lost 7 bases, and 10 bases lay in between. CDR1 SGHTA and CDR2 FQGNSA come from the germline V gene. CDR3 amino acids: CASSLVGGGGYTF. Written as DNA, the CDR3 is TGTGCCAGCAGCTTAGTGGGAGGCGGTGGCTACACCTTC.

This clonotype was found a few times. The V gene is TRBV9, the J gene TRBJ1-2; D not certain. Germline-derived CDR1 and CDR2 are SGDLS and YYNGEE. The CDR3 covers 13 residues. V dropped 8 bases and J dropped 4 bases, with 15 bases sitting between them. CDR3 loop: CARRRTDFYGYTF. In nucleotides, the CDR3 is TGTGCCAGACGCAGGACGGACTTCTATGGCTACACCTTC.

V usage is TRBV3-1 and J usage is TRBJ2-1; D remains unclear. The DNA end is more similar to TRBJ2-7, so the J call may be wrong. This CDR3 spans 12 amino acids. Germline lookup yields CDR1 LGHDT and CDR2 YNNKEL (reference sequence). CDR3 sequence reads: CASSQLNNEQYF. The DNA of the CDR3 is TGTGCCAGCAGCCAATTGAACAATGAGCAGTACTTC.

The chain is built from TRBV7-8 and TRBJ2-3; D may be TRBD2 (6 bases). This CDR3 comprises 18 residues. The germline V gene has CDR1 SGHVS and CDR2 FQNEAQ. V was cut by 3 bases and J by 3 bases, with 22 bases left in between. This CDR3 is CASSFTGTLLAPTDTQYF. CDR3 bases: TGTGCCAGCAGCTTTACCGGGACTCTTCTTGCCCCAACAGATACGCAGTATTTT. Complete variable domain (other parts from reference TRBV7-8 and TRBJ2-3): GAGVSQSPRYKVAKRGQDVALRCDPISGHVSLFWYQQALGQGPEFLTYFQNEAQLDKSGLPSDRFFAERPEGSVSTLKIQRTQQEDSAVYLCASSFTGTLLAPTDTQYFGPGTRLTVL.

The genes are TRBV3-1 and TRBJ2-1, with 7 bases matching TRBD2. The CDR3 extends over 15 amino acids. V was clipped by 8 bases and J by 9 bases; unmatched bases: 16. Looked up from germline, CDR1 is LGHDT and CDR2 is YNNKEL (reference sequence). The CDR3 DNA reads TGTGCCAGCGCCCCCCCGACTAGCCTTGGTAGTGAGCAGTTCTTC. Translated, it gives CASAPPTSLGSEQFF.

With respect to this clonotype: A read error is possible here, since a much larger clone lies one base away. The V gene is TRBV7-2, the J gene TRBJ2-1; possibly TRBD1 or TRBD2 for D (5 bases each). Per germline, CDR1 SGHTA and CDR2 FQGNSA. The CDR3 has 15 amino acids. Trimming took 2 bases from V and 5 from J, leaving 13 bases between them. CDR3 in DNA: TGTGCCAGCAGCTTATTAGGGACGTCCCACAATGAGCAGTTCTTC. Amino acids: CASSLLGTSHNEQFF. The full variable domain, completed using reference TRBV7-2 and TRBJ2-1, is GAGVSQSPSNKVTEKGKDVELRCDPISGHTALYWYRQSLGQGLEFLIYFQGNSAPDKSGLPSDRFSAERTGGSVSTLTIQRTQQEDSAVYLCASSLLGTSHNEQFFGPGTRLTVL.

The chain links TRBV4-1 to TRBJ2-2; tentatively, D is TRBD2 (6 bases). Trimming shortened V by 0 bases and J by 8 bases, and 13 bases separated the two germline ends. The CDR3 contains 15 residues. Germline CDR1 reads MGHRA; CDR2 reads YSYEKL. The CDR3 protein is CASSQESGSGGELFF. CDR3 in DNA: TGCGCCAGCAGCCAAGAGAGCGGGTCTGGAGGGGAGCTGTTTTTT.

This clonotype came up a few times. This chain connects TRBV9 to TRBJ2-1, with D possibly being TRBD2 (6 bases). The CDR3 extends over 15 amino acids. In germline, CDR1 is SGDLS, CDR2 YYNGEE. V lost 0 bases and J 9 bases, leaving 16 bases between the germline ends. CDR3 nucleotides: TGTGCCAGCAGCGTAGTAAGCTTGGGGGGTACTGAGCAGTTCTTC. It encodes CASSVVSLGGTEQFF.

In this sample, this clonotype turned up a few times. The chain recombines TRBV6-5 with TRBJ1-5; perhaps TRBD1 as D (5 bases). Germline CDR1 reads MNHEY; CDR2 reads SVGAGI. Between the trimmed V and J ends, which lost 5 bases and 2 bases, there was a span of 16 bases. The CDR3 has 16 residues. CDR3 loop: CASSPRWGVGNQPQHF. CDR3 DNA: TGTGCCAGCAGTCCCAGGTGGGGGGTCGGCAATCAGCCCCAGCATTTT.

The CDR3 loop reads CSARGPSGGTYEQYF. For the CDR3, the DNA is TGCAGTGCTAGAGGTCCTAGCGGGGGAACCTACGAGCAGTACTTC. V gene TRBV20-1 combines with J gene TRBJ2-5; TRBD2 matches at 10 bases. The end of the DNA is better explained by TRBJ2-7, so the J call may be wrong. The CDR3 consists of 15 residues. Germline assignment: CDR1 DFQATT and CDR2 SNEGSKA (reference sequence).

This clonotype has a handful of counts. The rearrangement joins TRBV20-1 to TRBJ2-5; 8 bases map to TRBD1. Trimming removed 6 bases from V and 4 bases from J; junction bases left unmatched: 7. From germline, CDR1 is DFQATT and CDR2 SNEGSKA (reference sequence). This CDR3 is 13 amino acids long. The CDR3 is CSAPTGALETQYF. CDR3 nucleotide sequence: TGCAGTGCCCCGACAGGGGCCTTAGAGACCCAGTACTTC.

The chain carries TRBV11-1 and TRBJ2-7; D ambiguous. The J call may be faulty, since TRBJ2-5 better matches the DNA end. Germline V gene data show CDR1 as SGHAT and CDR2 as FQDESV (reference sequence). The CDR3 covers 13 residues. The CDR3 here is CASSPREWETQYF. In DNA, the CDR3 is TGTGCCAGCAGCCCACGAGAATGGGAGACCCAGTACTTC.

This chain joins TRBV2 and TRBJ2-5; D gene ambiguous. With 7 bases removed from V and 11 bases from J, the gap between germline ends came to 14 bases. The CDR3 runs to 11 residues. Germline V gives CDR1 SNHLY, CDR2 FYNNEI. This chain's CDR3 is CASIRPLEQYF. DNA of the CDR3: TGTGCCAGCATCCGTCCCCTGGAGCAGTACTTC.

This clonotype has a handful of counts. J is TRBJ2-3 and V is TRBV7-2; 11 bases line up with TRBD2. CDR1 and CDR2 (germline): SGHTA, FQGNSA. The trim removed 3 bases at V and 1 base at J, leaving 9 bases unmatched. The CDR3 runs to 18 residues. CDR3 amino acids: CASSFGVLAGVRTDTQYF. Written as DNA, the CDR3 is TGTGCCAGCAGCTTCGGAGTACTAGCGGGAGTCCGCACAGATACGCAGTATTTT.

The table lists this clonotype with a few counts. The J gene is TRBJ2-3, the V gene TRBV6-6; 14 bases are a match to TRBD2. V was pared by 2 bases and J by 6 bases, with 1 base of the junction left unmatched. Germline V gene lookup returns CDR1 MNHNY and CDR2 SVGAGI (reference sequence). This CDR3 is built from 15 residues. The CDR3 sequence is CASSYGTSGGDTQYF. The DNA for the CDR3 is TGTGCCAGCAGTTACGGGACTAGCGGGGGTGATACGCAGTATTTT.

This clonotype was seen only once. The chain links TRBV27 to TRBJ1-1; D unclear. The CDR3 sequence is 18 residues long. The V end lost 2 bases, the J end lost 0 bases, and 19 bases lay between the germline ends. Germline V lookup: CDR1 MNHEY, CDR2 SMNVEV (reference sequence). The CDR3 nucleotides read TGTGCCAGCAGTTTAGTCGGCTCACTGCCCCCTATGAACACTGAAGCTTTCTTT. It specifies CASSLVGSLPPMNTEAFF.

The chain combines TRBV7-2 with TRBJ2-5, with a possible D match to TRBD2 (6 bases). Looked up from germline, CDR1 is SGHTA and CDR2 is FQGNSA. This CDR3 has 12 amino acids. Trimming pared 5 bases from V and 7 bases from J, leaving 11 bases between. CDR3 sequence (DNA): TGTGCCAGCAGCCCCCCGCGGGGGACCCAGTACTTC. Its protein is CASSPPRGTQYF.

This clonotype appeared a few times. The V call is TRBV15, the J call TRBJ1-2, with 8 positions matching TRBD1. The CDR3 consists of 14 residues. The V gene end was trimmed by 7 bases and the J gene end by 2 bases; junction bases not matched to a gene: 6. The germline V gene has CDR1 LNHNV and CDR2 YYDKDF (reference sequence). CDR3 residues: CATTKDRGNYGYTF. The CDR3 DNA is TGTGCCACCACTAAAGACAGGGGAAACTATGGCTACACCTTC.

V usage is TRBV7-2 and J usage is TRBJ1-1, with unresolved D. CDR3 length equals 14 residues. With 5 bases removed from V and 2 bases from J, the gap between germline ends came to 12 bases. The germline V gene has CDR1 SGHTA and CDR2 FQGNSA. CDR3 bases: TGTGCCAGCAGCCTTCCCCCGGGAAACACTGAAGCTTTCTTT. Its protein product is CASSLPPGNTEAFF. The complete variable domain, with remaining parts taken from reference TRBV7-2 and TRBJ1-1, reads GAGVSQSPSNKVTEKGKDVELRCDPISGHTALYWYRQSLGQGLEFLIYFQGNSAPDKSGLPSDRFSAERTGGSVSTLTIQRTQQEDSAVYLCASSLPPGNTEAFFGQGTRLTVV.

The V gene is TRBV28, the J gene TRBJ2-5; the match to TRBD2 covers 15 bases. The better agreement between TRBJ2-4 and the DNA end casts doubt on the J call. This CDR3 region has 17 residues. Germline V gene data show CDR1 as MDHEN and CDR2 as SYDVKM. DNA of the CDR3: TGTGCCAGCAGTCCCTGGGGGACTAGCGGGGGGAAAAACATTCAGTACTTC. Protein sequence: CASSPWGTSGGKNIQYF.

This clonotype was observed a few times. This sequence joins TRBV9 and TRBJ2-3; TRBD1 matches 7 bases. Germline CDR1 and CDR2: SGDLS and YYNGEE. This CDR3 spans 15 amino acids. J lost 1 base, V lost 3 bases, and 5 bases had no gene match. CDR3 nucleotides: TGTGCCAGCAGCGCCCGACAGGGTCGCACAGATACGCAGTATTTT. This encodes CASSARQGRTDTQYF.

This clonotype has just a few counts. The chain recombines TRBV4-1 with TRBJ2-3; D might be TRBD1 (5 bases). CDR3 length equals 16 residues. Trimming shortened V by 4 bases and J by 1 base, and 15 bases separated the two germline ends. Germline CDR1 and CDR2: MGHRA and YSYEKL. CDR3 coding DNA: TGCGCCAGCAGCCCCAGGGCCCAGGCAGGCACAGATACGCAGTATTTT. Translating gives CASSPRAQAGTDTQYF.

This clonotype has a handful of counts. The rearrangement links TRBV12-3 or TRBV12-4 to TRBJ2-5; TRBD2 agrees at 10 bases. The CDR3 has 18 residues. Unmatched junction bases numbered 11, after V lost 1 base and J lost 3 bases. This CDR3 is CASSLGVSWLAGEETQYF. CDR3 nucleotides: TGTGCCAGCAGTTTAGGAGTATCGTGGCTAGCGGGAGAAGAGACCCAGTACTTC.

Only a few counts were recorded for this clonotype. The chain uses TRBV25-1 and TRBJ2-7; D gene unclear. The germline V gene has CDR1 MGHDK and CDR2 SYGVNS. Deletions cut 4 bases from V and 1 base from J, with 11 bases between. This CDR3 is built from 14 residues. This CDR3 reads CASSGYKLSYEQYF. The CDR3 bases are TGTGCCAGCAGTGGATACAAGCTTTCCTACGAGCAGTACTTC.

This clonotype came up a few times. This chain joins TRBV20-1 and TRBJ2-1; TRBD2 agrees at 9 bases. Germline-derived CDR1 and CDR2 are DFQATT and SNEGSKA (reference sequence). The length of the CDR3 is 14 residues. Trimming cost V 5 bases and J 7 bases; bases outside gene matches: 9. This CDR3 is CSALGLAIRNEQFF. The CDR3 DNA reads TGCAGTGCTTTGGGACTAGCTATACGGAATGAGCAGTTCTTC.

This clonotype was counted only a few times. The rearrangement joins TRBV4-3 to TRBJ1-1, with D possibly TRBD1 on 5 matching bases. The CDR3 totals 15 residues. Germline loops: CDR1 LGHNA, CDR2 YSLEER. Between the trimmed V and J ends, which lost 2 bases and 1 base, there was a span of 11 bases. This CDR3 reads CASSQRRGANTEAFF. The DNA for the CDR3 is TGCGCCAGCAGCCAACGAAGGGGCGCGAACACTGAAGCTTTCTTT.

This clonotype was counted only a few times. The chain links TRBV3-1 to TRBJ2-3, with D possibly TRBD1 on 6 matching bases. The CDR3 length is 13 residues. Trimming removed 4 bases from V and 7 bases from J, with 12 bases in between. The V gene's germline CDR1 is LGHDT and CDR2 YNNKEL (reference sequence). In DNA form, the CDR3 reads TGTGCCAGCAGCCCGATACAGGGTTATACGCAGTATTTT. As protein: CASSPIQGYTQYF.

In this sample, this clonotype turned up a few times. The chain couples TRBV30 to TRBJ1-4; 8 bases are a match to TRBD1. The CDR3 extends over 16 amino acids. Per germline, CDR1 GTSNPN and CDR2 SVGIG (reference sequence). Losses at the gene ends were 0 bases for V and 5 bases for J; bases not matched to a gene: 8. The chain's CDR3 is CAWSVRRTGRNEKLFF. CDR3 coding DNA: TGTGCCTGGAGTGTACGGCGGACAGGGCGCAATGAAAAACTGTTTTTT.

This clonotype was observed a few times. The CDR3 sequence is CASSLEANKNIQYF. The CDR3 coding sequence is TGCGCCAGCAGCTTGGAGGCGAACAAAAACATTCAGTACTTC. V usage is TRBV5-1 and J usage is TRBJ2-4; D not resolved. V was cut by 0 bases and J by 3 bases, with 7 bases left in between. Germline V CDR1 and CDR2: SGHRS, YFSETQ. The CDR3 extends over 14 amino acids.